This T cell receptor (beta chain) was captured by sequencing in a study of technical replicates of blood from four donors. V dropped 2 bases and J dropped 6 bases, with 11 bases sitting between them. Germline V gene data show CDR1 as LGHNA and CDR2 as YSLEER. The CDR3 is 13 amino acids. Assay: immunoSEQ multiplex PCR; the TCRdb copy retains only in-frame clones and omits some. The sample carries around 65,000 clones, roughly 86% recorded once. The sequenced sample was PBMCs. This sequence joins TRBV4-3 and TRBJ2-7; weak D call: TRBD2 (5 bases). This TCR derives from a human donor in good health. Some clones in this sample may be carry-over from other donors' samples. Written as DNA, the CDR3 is TGCGCCAGCAGCCAACAATACCGGGGCGAGCAGTACTTC. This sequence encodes CASSQQYRGEQYF.